This T cell receptor beta chain was recorded in a study of T cells after yellow fever vaccination (dated by TCRdb to about 2019). Regarding the research as a whole: The SMART-Seq v4 Ultra Low Input RNA kit was used to prepare libraries from fractions with low cell numbers. Bulk TCR alpha and beta repertoires were sequenced longitudinally to track T-cell clones before and after primary and booster YFV17D yellow fever vaccination. Two healthy male donors, one aged 18 to 30 and one aged 30 to 40 years, were included in the cohort. Blood was collected at multiple timepoints before and after primary and secondary immunization, and bulk PBMC replicates and cell subsets were isolated. The research as a whole found: Because abundant contaminating clonotypes from the bulk population could be contained in FACS-sorted repertoires, computational filtering was required. A small fraction of clonotypes showed up in both the CD4 and CD8 compartments, probably as a result of convergent recombination. After the booster, most clones that had expanded after primary vaccination were detected again (about 97% of CD4 and 70% to 90% of CD8), suggesting broad maintenance of memory. Only a couple of donors were included in the study, so the extent to which the findings can be generalized is limited. The secondary T-cell response was found to be weaker but faster than the primary response, with a peak reached on day 5 rather than on day 15.

What the treatment or condition label conveys for this sample: live attenuated yellow fever vaccine strain. Two biological replicates of bulk PBMCs were collected at each blood-draw timepoint. A standard Ficoll-Paque protocol was used to isolate PBMCs from peripheral blood. RNA was extracted with TriZol from bulk PBMCs, CD4 and CD8 fractions, and dextramer-positive and dextramer-negative fractions. Deletion took 5 bases off V and 11 bases off J, with a span of 19 bases between the germline ends. The CDR1 and CDR2 encoded by the germline V gene (reference sequence) are SEHNR and FQNEAQ. CDR3 length: 15 amino acids, cysteine to phenylalanine. The CDR3 DNA has 45 bases and is translated from base 1. Synthesis of TCR cDNA relied on 5'RACE template switching, a step that introduced a universal primer site along with unique molecular identifiers. Priming of cDNA synthesis was performed from both the TCR alpha and TCR beta constant segments. Library amplification used two PCR steps, and the second PCR step added sample barcodes and sequencing adapters. Sequencing of the libraries was done on either Illumina HiSeq 2500 (2x100 bp) or NovaSeq (2x150 bp). The original methods were these. Demultiplexing of reads and collapsing into UMI consensus sequences were performed with MIGEC, and V(D)J alignment was carried out with MiXCR. Vaccine-responding clonotypes were defined with edgeR using replicate PBMC samples, requiring FDR below 0.01 and a log2 fold change above 5 up to day 15. CD4 or CD8 identity was assigned to each bulk clonotype according to whether the clonotype was present at higher abundance in the sequenced CD4 repertoire or the sequenced CD8 repertoire. TCRdb cleaned the public reads at Q25 with fastp, built clones with MiXCR and kept in-frame beta chains. Rows with a matching CDR3 protein are joined into one entry that keeps the most common DNA and genes. The V and J calls and clone size are TCRdb's, not the authors'. The sample table holds under 600,000 distinct CDR3 sequences, of which just over 20% were seen once. The ten most abundant clones make up about a sixth of the sample.

As to this clonotype: Its specific antigen is unknown. Per-base qualities were not stored, and no clone one base away is much larger.

The clonotype was recovered from a man younger than 35 who received the YFV17D yellow fever vaccine. This specimen was PBMCs, taken about 21 days after the first yellow fever vaccination. This chain is built from TRBV7-9 and TRBJ2-6, with the D gene not confidently named. In nucleotides, the sequence is TGTGCCAGCAGCAAACGGGTATCCCGTAACCACGTCCTGACTTTC. Translated, it reads CASSKRVSRNHVLTF.